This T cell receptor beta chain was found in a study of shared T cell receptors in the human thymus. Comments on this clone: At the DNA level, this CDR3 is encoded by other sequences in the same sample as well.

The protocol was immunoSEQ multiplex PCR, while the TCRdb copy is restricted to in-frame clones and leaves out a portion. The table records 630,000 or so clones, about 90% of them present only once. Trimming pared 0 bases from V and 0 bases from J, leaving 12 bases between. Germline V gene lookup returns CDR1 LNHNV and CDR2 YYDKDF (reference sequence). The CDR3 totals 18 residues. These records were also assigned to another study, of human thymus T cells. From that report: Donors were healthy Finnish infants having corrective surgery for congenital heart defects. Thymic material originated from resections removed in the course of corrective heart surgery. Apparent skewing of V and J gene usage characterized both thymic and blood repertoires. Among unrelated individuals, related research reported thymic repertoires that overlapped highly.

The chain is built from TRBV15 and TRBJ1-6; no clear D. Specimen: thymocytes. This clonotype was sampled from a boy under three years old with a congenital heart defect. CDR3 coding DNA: TGTGCCACCAGCAGAGATGAGTCGAGGAGCTCCTATAATTCACCCCTCCACTTT. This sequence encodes CATSRDESRSSYNSPLHF.